There are a few counts of the clone carrying this T cell receptor beta chain. The sample is drawn from a study of blood T cells in healthy people across ages. Turning to the study itself: Template switching picked up about one barcoded beta molecule for each two T cells.

Between the trimmed V and J ends, which lost 0 bases and 8 bases, there was a span of 10 bases. The germline V gene encodes CDR1 SGHTA and CDR2 FQGNSA. CDR3 length equals 13 residues. Through a sample-barcoded 5' primer and a J-beta primer mix, a second PCR was run for roughly 6 to 12 cycles. Each CDR3 protein gets one entry after TCRdb re-called the 5' RACE reads with MiXCR. The sample shows some 750,000 distinct CDR3 sequences, 22% of them seen only once. This clonotype originated in a man aged 70-80 years in good health. The sequencing input was blood. The J gene is TRBJ1-2, the V gene TRBV7-2; D is ambiguous. The CDR3 sequence is CASSLAVGGGYTF. In DNA form, the CDR3 reads TGTGCCAGCAGCTTAGCCGTCGGTGGGGGCTACACCTTC.